This paragraph reports one T cell receptor beta chain. No antigen is known for it. The germline V gene encodes CDR1 SNHLY and CDR2 FYNNEI. This CDR3 comprises 15 residues. Trimming cost V 1 base and J 4 bases, with 11 bases left between them. The data are from a study of cytomegalovirus exposure and HLA in healthy donors. Study results and limitations: There were some public TCRs occurring in many donors, but most TCR sequences were rare. First-cohort TCR clusters were later found to tend to co-occur in the approximately 110 validation repertoires. The study listed approximately 170 cytomegalovirus-associated TCR beta chains.

Assay used: immunoSEQ multiplex PCR; TCRdb lists only in-frame clones, some missing. The data contain under 200,000 clones, roughly 90% of them singletons. V gene TRBV2 combines with J gene TRBJ1-5; D perhaps matches TRBD1 (5 bases). Material: PBMCs. The sequence was collected from a woman younger than 35 in good health and CMV-seronegative. The CDR3 is CASSEEGRANQPQHF. Here the CDR3 DNA reads TGTGCCAGCAGTGAAGAGGGCAGGGCAAATCAGCCCCAGCATTTT.